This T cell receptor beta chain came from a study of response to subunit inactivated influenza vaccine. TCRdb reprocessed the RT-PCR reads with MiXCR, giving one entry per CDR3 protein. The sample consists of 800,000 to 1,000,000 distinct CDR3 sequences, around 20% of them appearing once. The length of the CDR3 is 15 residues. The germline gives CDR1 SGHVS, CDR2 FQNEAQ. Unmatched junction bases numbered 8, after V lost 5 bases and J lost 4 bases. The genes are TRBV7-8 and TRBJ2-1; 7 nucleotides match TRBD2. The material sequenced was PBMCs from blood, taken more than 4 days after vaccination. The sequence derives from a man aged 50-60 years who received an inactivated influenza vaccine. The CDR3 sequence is CASSLPSGPYNEQFF. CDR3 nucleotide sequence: TGTGCCAGCAGCCTTCCTAGCGGACCTTACAATGAGCAGTTCTTC.